The subject of this entry is one TCR beta chain. These data are taken from a study of blood T cell repertoires in COVID-19. In the study overall: T cells, B-cell-depleted T cells, or PBMCs provided the cDNA or gDNA that served as material.

The CDR3 has 13 residues. CDR1 KGHSH and CDR2 LQKENI come from the germline V gene. Trimming took off 2 bases at V and 3 bases at J, with 7 bases between the two ends. Generated by immunoSEQ multiplex PCR, the TCRdb table keeps only in-frame clones and is missing some. The table records around 160,000 clones, 86% of them present only once. The clonotype was recovered from a man aged 18 to 35 with acute or convalescent COVID-19. The specimen sequenced was peripheral blood. The chain uses TRBV18 and TRBJ1-1; D not certain. CDR3 bases: TGTGCCAGCTCACCAGGGCGCGACACTGAAGCTTTCTTT. Its protein is CASSPGRDTEAFF.